The 11 T cell receptor beta chains reported below all come from one sample, sequenced in a study of human T cells and chemical hapten exposure. MiXCR, applied by TCRdb to the RACE reads, yields one record per CDR3 protein. The sample holds about 360,000 distinct CDR3 sequences, nearly 5% seen once. Described time point: patch test 1, 2 weeks after DPC sensitization. The treatment denotes: therapeutic diphenylcyclopropenone sensitization with weekly scalp DPC. The sample was whole blood, taken in connection with sensitization to the hapten diphenylcyclopropenone (DPC). The receptors come from a woman between 45 and 65 years old with alopecia areata. Some clones in this sample may be carry-over from other donors' samples.

A few counts support this clonotype. The V call is TRBV5-8, the J call TRBJ1-5; 8 positions match TRBD1. This CDR3 is built from 15 residues. V gave up 0 bases and J gave up 4 bases; unmatched junction bases: 3. Germline-derived CDR1 and CDR2 are SGHTS and YDEGEE. CDR3 coding DNA: TGTGCCAGCAGCTTGGCGACAGGGGAAAATCAGCCCCAGCATTTT. Translated: CASSLATGENQPQHF.

Many counts were recorded for this clonotype. The chain combines TRBV20-1 with TRBJ2-3, with D unresolved. The ends were cut back, 5 bases at V and 2 bases at J, with 8 bases in the middle. The germline V gene has CDR1 DFQATT and CDR2 SNEGSKA (reference sequence). The CDR3 has 12 amino acids. In nucleotides, the CDR3 is TGCAGTGCTGGCGGAGCCACAGATACGCAGTATTTT. Translated: CSAGGATDTQYF.

This clonotype showed up many times. V usage is TRBV2 and J usage is TRBJ2-3; possible D gene TRBD2, 5 bases. Trimming removed 6 bases from V and 2 bases from J, with 9 bases in between. The CDR3 runs to 13 residues. In germline, CDR1 is SNHLY, CDR2 FYNNEI. The CDR3: CASRGSSTDTQYF. In DNA form, the CDR3 reads TGTGCCAGCAGGGGGAGCTCCACAGATACGCAGTATTTT.

There are many counts of this clonotype. The chain uses TRBV12-3 or TRBV12-4 and TRBJ2-3, with D possibly TRBD2 on 6 matching bases. The V gene lost 3 bases and the J gene lost 0 bases, with 10 bases spanning the gap. The length of the CDR3 is 15 residues. CDR3 DNA sequence: TGTGCCAGCAGTTTGCGGGATCCTAGCACAGATACGCAGTATTTT. It specifies CASSLRDPSTDTQYF.

This clonotype was seen repeatedly, ten times or more. The chain's CDR3 is CAIRALPSEGVYGYTF. CDR3 coding DNA: TGTGCCATCAGGGCCCTACCCTCCGAGGGGGTCTATGGCTACACCTTC. This sequence joins TRBV10-3 and TRBJ1-2, with D maybe TRBD1 (6 bases). Germline values: CDR1 ENHRY, CDR2 SYGVKD. The ends were cut back, 6 bases at V and 4 bases at J, with 21 bases in the middle. This CDR3 has 16 amino acids.

The rearrangement uses TRBV6-1 and TRBJ2-3; 11 bases fit TRBD2. Germline V gene data show CDR1 as MNHNS and CDR2 as SASEGT. This CDR3 has 17 amino acids. The ends lost 2 bases at V and 1 base at J; junction bases unmatched: 5. DNA for the CDR3: TGTGCCAGCAGTGAACGTCGGACTAGCGGGCGCACAGATACGCAGTATTTT. This encodes CASSERRTSGRTDTQYF.

This clonotype was observed at least ten times. CDR3 nucleotides: TGCAGCGTCAGAAAGGGACAGGGATTTACCTACGAGCAGTACTTC. Its protein is CSVRKGQGFTYEQYF. The J gene is TRBJ2-7, the V gene TRBV29-1; 9 nucleotides line up with TRBD1. V was pared by 6 bases and J by 2 bases, with 11 bases of the junction left unmatched. The CDR3 contains 15 residues. Germline values: CDR1 SQVTM, CDR2 ANQGSEA.

This clonotype was detected many times. The rearrangement uses TRBV29-1 and TRBJ1-1; D might be TRBD1 (5 bases). V dropped 3 bases and J dropped 8 bases, with 10 bases sitting between them. Germline values: CDR1 SQVTM, CDR2 ANQGSEA. The CDR3 spans 11 residues. The CDR3 here is CSVDWGPEAFF. CDR3 bases: TGCAGCGTTGACTGGGGACCCGAAGCTTTCTTT.

This chain links TRBV9 with TRBJ2-1; 9 bases are a match to TRBD1. This CDR3 has 15 amino acids. The germline gives CDR1 SGDLS, CDR2 YYNGEE. The V gene end was trimmed by 3 bases and the J gene end by 8 bases; junction bases not matched to a gene: 9. The CDR3 DNA sequence: TGTGCCAGCAGCGAGGGCGGGACAGGGAACTATGAGCAGTTCTTC. Translated: CASSEGGTGNYEQFF.

This clonotype was seen repeatedly, ten times or more. The chain is built from TRBV11-2 and TRBJ2-3, with D hard to call. Germline loops: CDR1 SGHAT, CDR2 FQNNGV. Deletions cut 4 bases from V and 2 bases from J, with 7 bases between. This CDR3 spans 13 amino acids. The CDR3 is CASSSQYTDTQYF. In DNA form, the CDR3 reads TGTGCCAGCAGCTCCCAGTACACAGATACGCAGTATTTT. The complete variable domain, with remaining parts taken from reference TRBV11-2 and TRBJ2-3, reads EAGVAQSPRYKIIEKRQSVAFWCNPISGHATLYWYQQILGQGPKLLIQFQNNGVVDDSQLPKDRFSAERLKGVDSTLKIQPAKLEDSAVYLCASSSQYTDTQYFGPGTRLTVL.

This clonotype was observed at least ten times. V and J are TRBV28 and TRBJ1-3; unclear D gene. The CDR3 has 18 residues. V gave up 8 bases and J gave up 0 bases, with 23 bases separating them. Germline lookup yields CDR1 MDHEN and CDR2 SYDVKM. The CDR3 coding sequence is TGTGCCAGCCTTCCTACTAAACTCAGACTGAGCTCTGGAAACACCATATATTTT. Its translation is CASLPTKLRLSSGNTIYF.